This is a list of T cell receptor beta chains from one sample in a study of T cells in localized non-small cell lung cancer. Libraries were prepared by immunoSEQ multiplex PCR; TCRdb keeps only in-frame clonotypes and omits some of them. Of some 33,000 clones in the sample, approximately 91% were seen once. The source material was PBMCs, sampled before any cancer treatment. These receptors all come from a man aged 35-75 years with stage II lung adenocarcinoma. CDR3s include the opening cysteine and the closing phenylalanine or tryptophan.

length	V	J	CDR3
16	TRBV28	TRBJ2-5	CASSSPQIQRQETQYF
13	TRBV11-1	TRBJ2-7	CASSPPDSYEQYF
15	TRBV9	TRBJ1-1	CASSVATGENTEAFF
16	TRBV9	TRBJ1-1	CASSVGVRGLNTEAFF
14	TRBV18	TRBJ1-1	CASSPRQGVTEAFF
15	TRBV28	TRBJ2-6	CASSPTGTGANVLTF
15	TRBV5-1	TRBJ2-5	CASSTDGTAEETQYF
15	TRBV7-3	TRBJ2-7	CASSLFSGSWVEQYF
14	TRBV7-9	TRBJ2-1	CASSNFRRLFEQFF
14	TRBV9	TRBJ2-5	CASSAAPRGETQYF
14	TRBV9	TRBJ2-1	CASSERTNYNEQFF
17	TRBV7-9	TRBJ1-1	CASSDHDRGGMNTEAFF
15	TRBV28	TRBJ2-6	CATKLRAAGANVLTF
14	TRBV7-2	TRBJ2-3	CASSLVWPPDTQYF
16	TRBV28	TRBJ1-5	CASSLTARKGNQPQHF
16	TRBV7-3	TRBJ1-2	CASSLTGTGGSYGYTF
14	TRBV19	TRBJ2-3	CASGTGPSTDTQYF
15	TRBV5-1	TRBJ2-3	CASSSLGQVGDTQYF
15	TRBV18	TRBJ2-7	CASSAGTSGTRAQYF
12	TRBV7-8	TRBJ2-2	CASSPLSGELFF
14	TRBV9	TRBJ2-7	CASSSAGGSYEQYF
13	TRBV28	TRBJ2-2	CASNVLEVGELFF
16	TRBV30	TRBJ1-2	CAWIRGTPLLRYGYTF
13	TRBV18	TRBJ1-2	CASSAGGSYGYTF
13	TRBV7-6	TRBJ2-1	CASSQSARVEQFF
15	TRBV7-3	TRBJ2-2	CASSLNRGDTGELFF
15	TRBV9	TRBJ2-7	CASSSPGTGPYEQYF
19	TRBV7-2	TRBJ2-1	CASSQERLAGTSSYNEQFF
16	TRBV7-9	TRBJ2-1	CASSLGGGAKYNEQFF
18	TRBV27	TRBJ2-1	CASTPRHRGSGSYNEQFF
15	TRBV28	TRBJ1-5	CASSLGQGGNQPQHF
15	TRBV7-2	TRBJ1-5	CASSSGQGGNQPQHF
15	TRBV7-9	TRBJ1-2	CASSLSRGANYGYTF
12	TRBV19	TRBJ2-3	CASRGGTDTQYF
13	TRBV27	TRBJ2-3	CASGGQGAYTQYF
13	TRBV29-1	TRBJ1-2	CSVPRQGESGYTF
15	TRBV11-3	TRBJ1-1	CASSLHWGSDTEAFF
17	TRBV19	TRBJ1-4	CASSIDIARGLNEKLFF
16	TRBV21-1	TRBJ2-1	CASSKAGGSSYNEQFF
15	TRBV27	TRBJ1-1	CASSPAFSPNTEAFF
14	TRBV5-1	TRBJ1-2	CASSRDFANYGYTF
14	TRBV11-2	TRBJ1-5	CASSLDNIYQPQHF